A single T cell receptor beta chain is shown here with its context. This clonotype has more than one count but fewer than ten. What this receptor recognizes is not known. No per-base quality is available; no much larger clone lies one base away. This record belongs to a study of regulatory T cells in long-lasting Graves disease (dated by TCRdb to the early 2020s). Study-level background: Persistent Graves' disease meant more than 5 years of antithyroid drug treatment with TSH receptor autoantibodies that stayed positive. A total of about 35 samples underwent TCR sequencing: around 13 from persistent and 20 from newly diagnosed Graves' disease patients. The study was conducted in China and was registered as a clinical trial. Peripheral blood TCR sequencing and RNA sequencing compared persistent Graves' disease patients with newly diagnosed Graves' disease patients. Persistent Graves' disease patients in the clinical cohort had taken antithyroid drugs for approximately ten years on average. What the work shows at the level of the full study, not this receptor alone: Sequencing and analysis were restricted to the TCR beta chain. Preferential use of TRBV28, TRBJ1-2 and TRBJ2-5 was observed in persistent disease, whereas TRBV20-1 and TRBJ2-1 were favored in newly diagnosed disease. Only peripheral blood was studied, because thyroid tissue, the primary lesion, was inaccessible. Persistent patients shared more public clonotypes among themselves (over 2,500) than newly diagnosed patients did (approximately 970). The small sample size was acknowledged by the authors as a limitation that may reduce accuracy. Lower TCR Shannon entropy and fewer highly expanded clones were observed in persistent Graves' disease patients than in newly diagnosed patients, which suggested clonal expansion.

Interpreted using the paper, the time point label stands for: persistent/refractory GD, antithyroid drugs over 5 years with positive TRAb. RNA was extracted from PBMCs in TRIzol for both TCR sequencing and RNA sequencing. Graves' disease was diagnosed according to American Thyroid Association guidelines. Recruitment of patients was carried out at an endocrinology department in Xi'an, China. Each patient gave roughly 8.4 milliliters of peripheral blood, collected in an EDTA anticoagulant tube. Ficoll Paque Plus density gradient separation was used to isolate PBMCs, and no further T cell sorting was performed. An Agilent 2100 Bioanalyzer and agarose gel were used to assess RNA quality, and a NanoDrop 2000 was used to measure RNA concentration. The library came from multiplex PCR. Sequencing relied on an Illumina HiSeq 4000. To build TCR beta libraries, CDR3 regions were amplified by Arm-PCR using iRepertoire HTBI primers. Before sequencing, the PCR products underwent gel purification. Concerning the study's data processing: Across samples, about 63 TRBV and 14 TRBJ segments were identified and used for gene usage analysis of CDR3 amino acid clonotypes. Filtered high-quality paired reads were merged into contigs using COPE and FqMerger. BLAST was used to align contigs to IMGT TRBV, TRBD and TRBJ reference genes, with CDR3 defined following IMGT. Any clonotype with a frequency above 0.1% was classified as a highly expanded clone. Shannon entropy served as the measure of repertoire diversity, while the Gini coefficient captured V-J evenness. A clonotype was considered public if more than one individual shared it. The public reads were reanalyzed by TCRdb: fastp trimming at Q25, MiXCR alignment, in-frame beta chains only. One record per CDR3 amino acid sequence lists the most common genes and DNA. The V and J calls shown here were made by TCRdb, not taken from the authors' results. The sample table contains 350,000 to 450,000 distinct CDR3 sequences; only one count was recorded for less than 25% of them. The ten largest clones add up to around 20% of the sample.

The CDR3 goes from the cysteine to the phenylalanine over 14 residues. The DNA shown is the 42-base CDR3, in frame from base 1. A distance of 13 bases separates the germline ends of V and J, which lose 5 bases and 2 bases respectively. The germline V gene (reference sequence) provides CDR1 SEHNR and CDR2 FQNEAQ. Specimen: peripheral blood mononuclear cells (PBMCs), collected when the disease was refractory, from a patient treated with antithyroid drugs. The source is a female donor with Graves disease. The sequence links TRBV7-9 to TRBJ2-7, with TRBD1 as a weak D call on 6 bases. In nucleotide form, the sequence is TGTGCCAGCAGCGACCATAGGACAGCCTACGAGCAGTACTTC. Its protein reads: CASSDHRTAYEQYF.